This TCR beta chain was identified in a study of low-dose radiotherapy and immunotherapy resistance in tumors. With regard to this clonotype: The DNA is omitted, as the CDR3 cannot be located on it reliably, and the CDR3 follows TCRdb's listing.

cDNA synthesis used a TRAV/TRBV-specific primer set for both chains. With a constant-region primer and a V-primer adapter, TCRs were subjected to roughly 18 PCR cycles of amplification. mRNA that had been isolated underwent amplification through in vitro transcription. MiXCR, run by TCRdb on the reads, gives a single entry per CDR3 protein. Of tens of thousands of distinct CDR3 sequences in the sample, around 18% were seen once. Time point in this sample: before trial treatment. The CDR3 region is 19 residues in length, termini included. Germline assignment: CDR1 SGHAT and CDR2 FQNNGV. The chain joins TRBV11-2 to TRBJ2-2. The specimen was PBMCs, collected before treatment. This clonotype originated in a male donor with prostate cancer. CDR3 residues: CASSLEAFWDANTGELFFF.